These 18 T cell receptor beta chains share one sample of origin, sequenced in a study of blood T cell repertoires in COVID-19. Repertoires were generated with immunoSEQ multiplex PCR, while TCRdb's copy carries only in-frame clones and drops some. Among 300,000 to 500,000 clones listed, approximately 86% were seen once. The sequencing sample was made of PBMCs or T cells enriched from blood (not recorded which). All receptors come from a woman between 40 and 55 years old with acute COVID-19.

The rearrangement links TRBV5-1 to TRBJ2-2; 7 nucleotides line up with TRBD1. The J segment lost 2 bases and the V segment lost 7 bases, leaving 8 bases of the junction unmatched. From germline, CDR1 is SGHRS and CDR2 YFSETQ. This CDR3 spans 15 amino acids. The CDR3 DNA sequence: TGCGCCAGCGGCCCCGGGACAGAAAACACCGGGGAGCTGTTTTTT. This gives the protein CASGPGTENTGELFF.

The chain has TRBV6-1 and TRBJ2-1; possibly TRBD2 for D (6 bases). The V and J ends lost 1 base and 3 bases respectively, with 10 bases between them. This CDR3 is built from 15 residues. Germline V CDR1 and CDR2: MNHNS, SASEGT. The CDR3 DNA reads as TGTGCCAGCAGTGAAGGAGGGAGGTTCTACAATGAGCAGTTCTTC. Residues: CASSEGGRFYNEQFF.

The V call is TRBV4-1, the J call TRBJ2-3; D ambiguous. There are 12 residues in the CDR3. V lost 4 bases and J 6 bases, leaving 8 bases between the germline ends. Looked up from germline, CDR1 is MGHRA and CDR2 is YSYEKL. The CDR3 nucleotides are TGCGCCAGCAGCCGTCCTTTGGATACGCAGTATTTT. Amino acid sequence: CASSRPLDTQYF.

CDR3 DNA sequence: TGTGCCAGCAGGCGGACAGGGGAACGGAATCAGCCCCAGCATTTT. Protein product: CASRRTGERNQPQHF. The chain links TRBV2 to TRBJ1-5; 9 nucleotides line up with TRBD1. The germline CDR1 and CDR2 sequences are SNHLY and FYNNEI. Losses at the gene ends were 6 bases for V and 4 bases for J; bases not matched to a gene: 7. This CDR3 region has 15 residues.

This clone was counted only a few times. The chain joins TRBV6-6 to TRBJ2-5, with TRBD2 matching 7 bases. J lost 5 bases, V lost 4 bases, and 13 bases had no gene match. CDR3 length: 16 amino acids. Germline CDR1 is MNHNY and CDR2 is SVGAGI (reference sequence). CDR3 protein: CASSSTSGPGGETQYF. CDR3 nucleotide sequence: TGTGCCAGCAGTTCCACCTCGGGCCCCGGGGGGGAGACCCAGTACTTC.

The chain uses TRBV7-9 and TRBJ1-4, with D maybe TRBD1 (5 bases). Per the germline V gene, CDR1 is SEHNR and CDR2 is FQNEAQ (reference sequence). This CDR3 spans 14 amino acids. V shed 5 bases and J shed 8 bases, with 15 bases lying between them. Here the CDR3 reads CASSLGRGGEKLFF. The DNA for the CDR3 is TGTGCCAGCAGCCTGGGGAGGGGAGGAGAAAAACTGTTTTTT. Full variable domain (rest looked up from reference TRBV7-9 and TRBJ1-4): DTGVSQNPRHKITKRGQNVTFRCDPISEHNRLYWYRQTLGQGPEFLTYFQNEAQLEKSRLLSDRFSAERPKGSFSTLEIQRTEQGDSAMYLCASSLGRGGEKLFFGSGTQLSVL.

V usage is TRBV19 and J usage is TRBJ2-7; 10 nucleotides match TRBD2. Germline CDR1 LNHDA, CDR2 SQIVND (reference sequence). Unmatched junction bases numbered 11, after V lost 5 bases and J lost 1 base. The CDR3 is made up of 17 amino acids. For the CDR3, the DNA is TGTGCCAGTAGTGCCTCCAGCGGGGGGGCCAGATCCTACGAGCAGTACTTC. Protein sequence: CASSASSGGARSYEQYF.

The CDR3 DNA reads as TGTGCCACCAGCAGGCCAGGGGTTCATGGCTACACCTTC. Translation: CATSRPGVHGYTF. This chain links TRBV15 with TRBJ1-2, with D perhaps TRBD1 (6 bases). V was shortened by 3 bases and J by 6 bases, with 11 bases between the two germline ends. The CDR3 is 13 residues long. Germline lookup yields CDR1 LNHNV and CDR2 YYDKDF (reference sequence).

The chain is built from TRBV18 and TRBJ2-4; 7 bases line up with TRBD1. Germline CDR1 is KGHSH and CDR2 is LQKENI. The V segment lost 4 bases and the J segment 0 bases; nucleotides outside the gene matches: 6. The CDR3 spans 16 residues. Here the CDR3 reads CASSQDRVGAKNIQYF. In DNA, the CDR3 is TGTGCCAGCTCACAAGACAGGGTCGGAGCCAAAAACATTCAGTACTTC.

The chain combines TRBV6-6 with TRBJ2-1; D is perhaps TRBD1 (5 bases). The CDR3 length is 15 residues. Trimming left V 6 bases short and J 2 bases short, with 14 bases between. The germline gives CDR1 MNHNY, CDR2 SVGAGI (reference sequence). The CDR3, as DNA: TGTGCCAGCAGGGATTTCAGGGTACCCTACAATGAGCAGTTCTTC. This sequence encodes CASRDFRVPYNEQFF.

The table lists this clone with a few counts. The chain links TRBV6-1 to TRBJ1-5; tentative D call: TRBD1 (5 bases). The V end was cut by 3 bases, the J end by 2 bases, with 8 bases between. Germline-derived CDR1 and CDR2 are MNHNS and SASEGT. The CDR3 contains 14 residues. The CDR3 here is CASSDGARNQPQHF. For the CDR3, the DNA is TGTGCCAGCAGTGATGGGGCCCGCAATCAGCCCCAGCATTTT.

This clone was observed a handful of times. V and J are TRBV6-9 and TRBJ1-2; the match to TRBD1 covers 7 bases. The CDR3 has 15 amino acids. The germline gives CDR1 MNHGY, CDR2 SVAAGI. With V trimmed by 0 bases and J by 6 bases, 7 bases remained unmatched. The CDR3 DNA reads TGTGCCAGCAGTTATTCAACCGACAGGGTTGATGGCTACACCTTC. Protein sequence: CASSYSTDRVDGYTF.

The V call is TRBV12-5, the J call TRBJ1-2; D not certain. The CDR3 length is 17 residues. The germline V gene encodes CDR1 LGHNT and CDR2 FRNRAP. V lost 5 bases and J lost 4, with 23 bases in between. This chain's CDR3 is CASGPLYSGEGLYGYTF. The CDR3 nucleotides read TGTGCTAGTGGTCCATTATATTCCGGAGAGGGCCTCTATGGCTACACCTTC.

The CDR3 reads CSAAVGHEQYF. The CDR3 coding sequence is TGCAGTGCTGCGGTGGGTCACGAGCAGTACTTC. The chain employs TRBV20-1 and TRBJ2-7, with D unresolved. Trimming took 5 bases from V and 5 from J, leaving 10 bases between them. The CDR3 consists of 11 residues. Germline assignment: CDR1 DFQATT and CDR2 SNEGSKA (reference sequence).

CDR3 DNA sequence: TGTGCCAGCAGCTTAGGTCCAGGCCCCTCTGGAAACACCATATATTTT. This translates into CASSLGPGPSGNTIYF. The rearrangement joins TRBV11-2 to TRBJ1-3; D gene unclear. This CDR3 region has 16 residues. Germline loops: CDR1 SGHAT, CDR2 FQNNGV. V lost 1 base and J 0 bases, leaving 10 bases between the germline ends.

The chain is built from TRBV5-5 and TRBJ1-5; D is possibly TRBD1 (5 bases). The V end lost 0 bases, the J end lost 5 bases, and 15 bases lay between the germline ends. This CDR3 spans 16 amino acids. The germline V gene has CDR1 SGHKS and CDR2 YYEKEE (reference sequence). The CDR3 nucleotides are TGTGCCAGCAGCTTGGTATTGTTCAGGGATGATCAGCCCCAGCATTTT. Its protein product is CASSLVLFRDDQPQHF.

In DNA, the CDR3 is TGCGCCAGCAGCTTGGGTTCAGGGGGCAATGGCTACACCTTC. This sequence encodes CASSLGSGGNGYTF. The chain carries TRBV5-1 and TRBJ1-2; TRBD1 matches at 8 bases. J gave up 6 bases and V 0 bases, and 4 bases lay outside the gene matches. The CDR3 is 14 residues long. Germline V gene lookup returns CDR1 SGHRS and CDR2 YFSETQ.

The CDR3 DNA is TGTGCCAGCAGACAGACAGGGTCCCATGAAGCTTTCTTT. Translation: CASRQTGSHEAFF. The chain joins TRBV27 to TRBJ1-1, with 7 nucleotides matching TRBD1. The CDR3 length is 13 residues. Germline-derived CDR1 and CDR2 are MNHEY and SMNVEV (reference sequence). The ends lost 6 bases at V and 7 bases at J; junction bases unmatched: 8.